This T cell receptor beta chain stems from a study of CD8 T cells in ankylosing spondylitis. CDR3 length: 15 residues. Trimming cost V 6 bases and J 5 bases; bases outside gene matches: 9. Looked up from germline, CDR1 is MNHNS and CDR2 is SASEGT. MiXCR, applied by TCRdb to the 5' RACE reads, yields one record per CDR3 protein. The data show more than 500,000 distinct CDR3 sequences, with roughly 5.2% seen just once and roughly 3.2% held by the top ten. Findings of the study overall: Disease-linked clones displayed a CD8+ phenotype and appeared relatively rarely in peripheral blood. In ankylosing spondylitis blood, a motif of eight highly homologous TCR beta variants appeared characteristic. Earlier reports found some motif variants in synovial fluid and blood in reactive arthritis.

This clonotype showed up many times. Its specificity is not known. This TCR was sampled from a male donor with ankylosing spondylitis. This sequence joins TRBV6-1 and TRBJ2-3; the match to TRBD2 covers 9 bases. The source material was blood, either unsorted or a sorted T cell fraction (not recorded which). The CDR3 nucleotides are TGTGCCAGCAGGCCACGACTAGCGGTAGGAGATACGCAGTATTTT. Translating gives CASRPRLAVGDTQYF.